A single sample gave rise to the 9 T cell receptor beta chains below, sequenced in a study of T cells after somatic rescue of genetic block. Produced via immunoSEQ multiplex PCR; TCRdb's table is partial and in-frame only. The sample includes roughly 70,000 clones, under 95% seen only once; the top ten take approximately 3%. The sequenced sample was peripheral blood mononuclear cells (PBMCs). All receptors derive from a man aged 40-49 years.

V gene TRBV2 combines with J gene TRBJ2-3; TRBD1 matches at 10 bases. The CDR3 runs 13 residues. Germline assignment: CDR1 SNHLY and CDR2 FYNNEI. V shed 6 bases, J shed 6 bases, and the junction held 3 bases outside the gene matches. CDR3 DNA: TGTGCCAGCAGCTGGACAGGGGGTGATACGCAGTATTTT. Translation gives CASSWTGGDTQYF.

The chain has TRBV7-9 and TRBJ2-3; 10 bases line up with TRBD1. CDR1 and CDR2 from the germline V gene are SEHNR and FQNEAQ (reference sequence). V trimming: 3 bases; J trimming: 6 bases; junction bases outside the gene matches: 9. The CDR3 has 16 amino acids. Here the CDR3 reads CASSFARDRGADTQYF. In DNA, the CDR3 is TGTGCCAGCAGCTTCGCCCGGGACAGGGGAGCGGATACGCAGTATTTT.

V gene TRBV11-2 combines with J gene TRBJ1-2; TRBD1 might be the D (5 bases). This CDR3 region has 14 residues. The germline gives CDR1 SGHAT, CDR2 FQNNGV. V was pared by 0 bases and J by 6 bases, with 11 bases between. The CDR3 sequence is CASSLEGWGNGYTF. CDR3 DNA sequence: TGTGCCAGCAGCTTAGAAGGTTGGGGGAATGGCTACACCTTC.

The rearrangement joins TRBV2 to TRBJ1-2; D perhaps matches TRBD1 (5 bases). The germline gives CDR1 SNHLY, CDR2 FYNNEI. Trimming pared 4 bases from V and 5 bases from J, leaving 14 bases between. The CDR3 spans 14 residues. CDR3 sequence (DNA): TGTGCCAGCAGTGCATCGGGGGGGGTGTATGGCTACACCTTC. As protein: CASSASGGVYGYTF.

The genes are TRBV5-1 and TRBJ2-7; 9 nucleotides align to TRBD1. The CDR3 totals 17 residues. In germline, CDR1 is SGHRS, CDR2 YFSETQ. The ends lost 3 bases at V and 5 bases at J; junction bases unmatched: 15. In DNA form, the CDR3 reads TGCGCCAGCAGCTCCAGTCCCGGGACAGGGTCTGTTGACGAGCAGTACTTC. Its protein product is CASSSSPGTGSVDEQYF.

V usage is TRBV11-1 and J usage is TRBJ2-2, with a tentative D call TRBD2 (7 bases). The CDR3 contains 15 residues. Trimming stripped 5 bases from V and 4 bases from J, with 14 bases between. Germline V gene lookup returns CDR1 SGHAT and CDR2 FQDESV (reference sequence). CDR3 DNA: TGTGCCAGCAGCCCGGTAGGGGGGGTCACCGGGGAGCTGTTTTTT. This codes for CASSPVGGVTGELFF.

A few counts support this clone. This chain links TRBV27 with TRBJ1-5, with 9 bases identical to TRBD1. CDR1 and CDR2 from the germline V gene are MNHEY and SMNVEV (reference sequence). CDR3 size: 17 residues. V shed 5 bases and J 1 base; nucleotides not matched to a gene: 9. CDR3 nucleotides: TGTGCCAGCAGTCTACACAGGGGGCGCGGGAGCAATCAGCCCCAGCATTTT. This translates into CASSLHRGRGSNQPQHF.

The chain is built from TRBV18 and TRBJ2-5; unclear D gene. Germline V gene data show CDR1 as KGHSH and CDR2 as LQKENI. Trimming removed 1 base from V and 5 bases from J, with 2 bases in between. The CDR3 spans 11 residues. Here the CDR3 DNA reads TGTGCCAGCTCACCACGGGAGACCCAGTACTTC. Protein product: CASSPRETQYF.

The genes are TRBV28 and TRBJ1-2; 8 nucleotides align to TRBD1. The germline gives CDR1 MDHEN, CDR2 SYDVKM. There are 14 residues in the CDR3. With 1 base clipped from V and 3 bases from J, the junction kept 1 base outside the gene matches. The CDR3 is CASSLLGQDYGYTF. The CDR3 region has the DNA TGTGCCAGCAGTTTATTGGGACAGGACTATGGCTACACCTTC.